This TCR beta chain originates from a study of Ad26.COV2.S vaccination and SARS-CoV-2 variants. General study findings and limits: Total responses of T cells may have been underestimated by the analyses of TCR breadth and depth.

V gave up 7 bases and J gave up 0 bases, with 9 bases separating them. The CDR3 length is 13 residues. The germline V gene has CDR1 LNHDA and CDR2 SQIVND (reference sequence). TCRdb's copy holds only in-frame clones and misses some; the assay was immunoSEQ multiplex PCR. The sample contains over 450,000 clones, 89% of which appear only once. Turning to this clone: The antigen is unknown.

The treatment denotes: some 20 received Ad26.COV2.S at low or high dose, single or two shots; 5 received placebo; per-sample allocation not given. Samples were taken on day 63 after the first vaccine or placebo injection. It was Wuhan-strain SARS-CoV-2 spike that the Ad26 vaccine vector expressed. The gene calls are TRBV19 and TRBJ1-1; possibly TRBD1 for D (5 bases). The material was peripheral blood, obtained in a trial of Ad26.COV2.S vaccine versus placebo. This TCR derives from a person aged 18-65 years who received the Ad26.COV2.S COVID-19 vaccine or a placebo. The CDR3 DNA follows: TGTGCCAGTAAAAAGGGACTGAACACTGAAGCTTTCTTT. This gives the protein CASKKGLNTEAFF.